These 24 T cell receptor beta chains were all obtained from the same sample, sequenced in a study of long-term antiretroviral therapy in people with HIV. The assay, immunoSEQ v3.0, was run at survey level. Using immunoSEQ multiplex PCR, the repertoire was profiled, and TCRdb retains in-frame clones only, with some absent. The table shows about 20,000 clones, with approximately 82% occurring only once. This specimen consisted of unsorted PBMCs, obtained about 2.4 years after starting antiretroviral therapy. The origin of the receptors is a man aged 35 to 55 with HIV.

The CDR3 DNA sequence: TGTGCCAGCAGACGTTCCGGGACAGCAAATCAGCCCCAGCATTTT. Amino acid sequence: CASRRSGTANQPQHF. The chain carries TRBV6-5 and TRBJ1-5, with TRBD1 identical over 7 bases. The germline CDR1 and CDR2 sequences are MNHEY and SVGAGI. V trimming: 6 bases; J trimming: 4 bases; junction bases outside the gene matches: 9. CDR3 size: 15 residues.

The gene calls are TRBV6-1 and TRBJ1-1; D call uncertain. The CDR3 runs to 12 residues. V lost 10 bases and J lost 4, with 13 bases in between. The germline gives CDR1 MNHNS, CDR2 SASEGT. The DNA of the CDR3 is TGTGCCACCGGACGGGAAGTCACTGAAGCTTTCTTT. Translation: CATGREVTEAFF.

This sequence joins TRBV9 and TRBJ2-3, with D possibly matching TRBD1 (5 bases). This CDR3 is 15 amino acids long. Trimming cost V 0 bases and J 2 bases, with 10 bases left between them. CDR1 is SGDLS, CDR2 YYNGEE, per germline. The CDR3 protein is CASSVATGITDTQYF. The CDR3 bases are TGTGCCAGCAGCGTAGCTACAGGAATCACAGATACGCAGTATTTT.

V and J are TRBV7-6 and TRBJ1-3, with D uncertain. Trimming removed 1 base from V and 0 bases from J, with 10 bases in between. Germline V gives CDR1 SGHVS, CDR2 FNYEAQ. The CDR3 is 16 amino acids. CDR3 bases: TGTGCCAGCAGCTTAGATGGCACCAACTCTGGAAACACCATATATTTT. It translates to CASSLDGTNSGNTIYF. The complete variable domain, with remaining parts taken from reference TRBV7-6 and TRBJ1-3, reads GAGVSQSPRYKVTKRGQDVALRCDPISGHVSLYWYRQALGQGPEFLTYFNYEAQQDKSGLPNDRFSAERPEGSISTLTIQRTEQRDSAMYRCASSLDGTNSGNTIYFGEGSWLTVV.

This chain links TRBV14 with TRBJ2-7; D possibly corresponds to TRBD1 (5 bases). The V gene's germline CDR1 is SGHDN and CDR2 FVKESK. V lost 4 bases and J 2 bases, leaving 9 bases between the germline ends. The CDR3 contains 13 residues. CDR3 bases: TGTGCCAGCAGCCTCCAGGGTGCCTACGAGCAGTACTTC. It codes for CASSLQGAYEQYF.

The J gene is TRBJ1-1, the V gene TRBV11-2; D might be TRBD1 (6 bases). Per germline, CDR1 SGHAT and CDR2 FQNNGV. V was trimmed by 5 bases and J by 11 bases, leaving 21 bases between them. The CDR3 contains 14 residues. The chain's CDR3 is CASSPNRDSTRAFF. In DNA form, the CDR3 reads TGTGCCAGCAGCCCAAACAGGGATTCAACGCGGGCTTTCTTT.

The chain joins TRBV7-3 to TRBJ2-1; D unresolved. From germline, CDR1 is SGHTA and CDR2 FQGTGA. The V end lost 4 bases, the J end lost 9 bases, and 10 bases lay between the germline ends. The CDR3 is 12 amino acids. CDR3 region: CASSSSKGEQFF. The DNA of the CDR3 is TGTGCCAGCAGCTCAAGTAAGGGTGAGCAGTTCTTC.

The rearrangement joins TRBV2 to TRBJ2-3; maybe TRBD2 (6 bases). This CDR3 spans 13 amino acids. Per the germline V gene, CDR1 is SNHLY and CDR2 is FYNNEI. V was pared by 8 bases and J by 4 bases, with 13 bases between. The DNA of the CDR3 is TGTGCCAGCGCGGGACCTGACGCAGATACGCAGTATTTT. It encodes CASAGPDADTQYF.

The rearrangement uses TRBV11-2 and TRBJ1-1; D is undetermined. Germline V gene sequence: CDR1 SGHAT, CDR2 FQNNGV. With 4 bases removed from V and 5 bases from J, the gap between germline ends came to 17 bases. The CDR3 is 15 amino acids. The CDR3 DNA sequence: TGTGCCAGCAGCTCCCAATCCTTCGGGGTAACTGAAGCTTTCTTT. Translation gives CASSSQSFGVTEAFF.

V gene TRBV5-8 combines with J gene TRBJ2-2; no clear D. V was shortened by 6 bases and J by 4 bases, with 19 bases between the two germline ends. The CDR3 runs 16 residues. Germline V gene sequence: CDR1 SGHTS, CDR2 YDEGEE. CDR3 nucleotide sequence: TGTGCCAGCACTCCCAGGCCGCGGCACGTCACCGGGGAGCTGTTTTTT. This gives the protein CASTPRPRHVTGELFF.

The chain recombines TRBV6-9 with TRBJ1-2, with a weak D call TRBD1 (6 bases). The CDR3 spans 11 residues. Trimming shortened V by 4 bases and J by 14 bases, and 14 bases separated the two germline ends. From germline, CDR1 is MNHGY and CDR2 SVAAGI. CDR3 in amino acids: CASSLGHLGTF. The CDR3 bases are TGTGCCAGCAGTTTGGGACACCTGGGGACCTTC.

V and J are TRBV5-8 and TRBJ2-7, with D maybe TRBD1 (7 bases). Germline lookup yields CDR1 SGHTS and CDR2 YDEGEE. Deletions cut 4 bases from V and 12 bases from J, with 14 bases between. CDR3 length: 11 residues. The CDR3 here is CASSPRQGLYF. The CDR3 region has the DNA TGTGCCAGCAGCCCTAGACAGGGACTGTACTTC. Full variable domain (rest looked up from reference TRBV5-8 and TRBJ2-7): EAGVTQSPTHLIKTRGQQATLRCSPISGHTSVYWYQQALGLGLQFLLWYDEGEERNRGNFPPRFSGRQFPNYSSELNVNALELEDSALYLCASSPRQGLYFGPGTRLTVT.

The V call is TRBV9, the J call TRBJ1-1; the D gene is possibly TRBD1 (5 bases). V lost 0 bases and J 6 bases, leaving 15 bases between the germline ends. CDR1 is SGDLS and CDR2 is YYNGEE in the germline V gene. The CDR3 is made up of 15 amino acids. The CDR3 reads CASSVAQGTLAEAFF. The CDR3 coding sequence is TGTGCCAGCAGCGTAGCCCAGGGAACTTTGGCTGAAGCTTTCTTT.

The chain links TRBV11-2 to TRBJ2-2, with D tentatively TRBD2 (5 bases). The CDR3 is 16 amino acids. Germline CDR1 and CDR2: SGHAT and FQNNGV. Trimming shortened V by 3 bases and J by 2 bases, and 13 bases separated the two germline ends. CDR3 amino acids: CASSFTRAFNTGELFF. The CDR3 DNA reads TGTGCCAGCAGCTTTACTAGAGCTTTTAACACCGGGGAGCTGTTTTTT.

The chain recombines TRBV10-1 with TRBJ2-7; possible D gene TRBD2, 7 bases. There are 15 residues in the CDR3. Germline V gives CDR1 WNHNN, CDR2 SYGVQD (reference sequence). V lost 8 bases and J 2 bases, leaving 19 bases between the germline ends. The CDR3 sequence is CASGGGRPSAYEQYF. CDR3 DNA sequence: TGCGCCAGCGGGGGGGGCCGCCCGAGCGCCTACGAGCAGTACTTC.

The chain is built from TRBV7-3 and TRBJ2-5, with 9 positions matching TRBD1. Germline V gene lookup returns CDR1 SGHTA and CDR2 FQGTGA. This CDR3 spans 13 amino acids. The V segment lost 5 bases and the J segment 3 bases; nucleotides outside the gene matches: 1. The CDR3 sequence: CASSRTGEETQYF. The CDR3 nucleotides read TGTGCCAGCAGCCGGACAGGGGAAGAGACCCAGTACTTC.

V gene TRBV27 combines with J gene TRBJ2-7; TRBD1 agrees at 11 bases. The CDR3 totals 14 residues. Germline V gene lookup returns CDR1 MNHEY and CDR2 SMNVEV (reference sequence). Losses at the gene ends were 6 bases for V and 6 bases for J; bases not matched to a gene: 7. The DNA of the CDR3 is TGTGCCAGCAGCTTAGGGGGACAGGGGGGCGAGCAGTACTTC. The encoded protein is CASSLGGQGGEQYF.

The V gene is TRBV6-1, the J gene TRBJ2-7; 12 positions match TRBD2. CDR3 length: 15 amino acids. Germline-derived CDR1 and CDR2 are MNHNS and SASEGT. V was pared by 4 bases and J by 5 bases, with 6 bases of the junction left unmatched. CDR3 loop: CASSAPSGGGHEQYF. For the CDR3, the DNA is TGTGCCAGCAGTGCGCCTAGCGGGGGGGGACACGAGCAGTACTTC.

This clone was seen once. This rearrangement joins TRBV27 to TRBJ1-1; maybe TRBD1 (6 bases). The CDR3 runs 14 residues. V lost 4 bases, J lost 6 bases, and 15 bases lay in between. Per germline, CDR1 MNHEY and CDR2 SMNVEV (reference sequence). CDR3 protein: CASSSRGGRAEAFF. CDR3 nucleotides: TGTGCCAGCAGTTCTAGGGGGGGAAGGGCTGAAGCTTTCTTT.

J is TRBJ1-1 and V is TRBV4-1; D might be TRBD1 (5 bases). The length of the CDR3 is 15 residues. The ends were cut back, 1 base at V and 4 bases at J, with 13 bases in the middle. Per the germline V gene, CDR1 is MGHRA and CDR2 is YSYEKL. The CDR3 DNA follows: TGCGCCAGCAGCCAAGGAGTGGGGGGGGGCACTGAAGCTTTCTTT. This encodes CASSQGVGGGTEAFF.

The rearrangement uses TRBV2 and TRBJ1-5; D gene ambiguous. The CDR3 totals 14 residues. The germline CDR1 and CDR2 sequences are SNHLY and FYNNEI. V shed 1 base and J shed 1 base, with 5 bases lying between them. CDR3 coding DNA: TGTGCCAGCAGTGAAGATAGGAGCAATCAGCCCCAGCATTTT. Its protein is CASSEDRSNQPQHF.

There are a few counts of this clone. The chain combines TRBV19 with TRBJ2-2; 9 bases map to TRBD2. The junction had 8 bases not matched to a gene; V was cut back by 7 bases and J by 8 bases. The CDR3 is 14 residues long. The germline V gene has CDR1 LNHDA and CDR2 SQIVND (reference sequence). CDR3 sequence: CASKGLATSGELFF. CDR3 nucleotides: TGTGCCAGTAAGGGACTAGCTACATCGGGGGAGCTGTTTTTT.

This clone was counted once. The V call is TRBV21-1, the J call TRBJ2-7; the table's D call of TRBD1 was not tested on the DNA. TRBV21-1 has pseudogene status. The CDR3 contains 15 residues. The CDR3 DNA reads TGTGCCAGCAGCCACTCTCCAGGGCAGTCGTACGAGCAGTACTTC. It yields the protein CASSHSPGQSYEQYF.

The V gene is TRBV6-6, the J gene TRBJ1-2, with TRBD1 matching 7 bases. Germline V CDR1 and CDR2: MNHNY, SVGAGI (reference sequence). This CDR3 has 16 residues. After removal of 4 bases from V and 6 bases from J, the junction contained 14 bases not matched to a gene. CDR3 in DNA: TGTGCCAGCAGTTCCACGACAGGGAATCCCCTAGATGGCTACACCTTC. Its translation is CASSSTTGNPLDGYTF.